One sample yielded the 19 T cell receptor beta chains listed below, sequenced in a study of T cell responses to AZD1222 COVID-19 vaccine. Some clones are missing from TCRdb's copy, which holds only in-frame ones; the method was immunoSEQ multiplex PCR. Seen here are tens of thousands of clones, 70% to 90% observed once, and the top ten hold approximately 15%. Sequenced here: peripheral blood, sampled on day 0 of AZD1222 vaccination. These receptors were obtained from an adult in good health.

The V call is TRBV28, the J call TRBJ2-7; the D is unclear. Looked up from germline, CDR1 is MDHEN and CDR2 is SYDVKM. V lost 3 bases and J lost 2, with 8 bases in between. This CDR3 has 13 residues. This CDR3 reads CASSLELAYEQYF. The CDR3 DNA reads TGTGCCAGCAGTTTGGAGCTTGCCTACGAGCAGTACTTC.

For this clone: This sample also contains other DNA sequences that code for the same CDR3. CDR3 in amino acids: CASSLLGTSTDTQYF. Written as DNA, the CDR3 is TGTGCCAGCAGCTTATTGGGGACTAGCACAGATACGCAGTATTTT. This sequence joins TRBV11-2 and TRBJ2-3, with D possibly being TRBD2 (6 bases). This CDR3 spans 15 amino acids. The germline V gene has CDR1 SGHAT and CDR2 FQNNGV. V lost 2 bases, J lost 0 bases, and 9 bases lay in between.

The V gene is TRBV6-5, the J gene TRBJ2-1; a weak D match, TRBD2 (5 bases). The CDR3 sequence is 16 residues long. The V and J ends lost 0 bases and 4 bases respectively, with 13 bases between them. Germline V gene sequence: CDR1 MNHEY, CDR2 SVGAGI. CDR3 sequence: CASSYSRGWLYNEQFF. In nucleotides, the CDR3 is TGTGCCAGCAGTTACTCTCGAGGGTGGCTTTACAATGAGCAGTTCTTC.

This rearrangement joins TRBV9 to TRBJ1-2; TRBD1 agrees at 8 bases. The V and J ends lost 4 bases and 5 bases, in that order; junction bases with no gene match: 13. The CDR3 totals 16 residues. Germline assignment: CDR1 SGDLS and CDR2 YYNGEE. The CDR3 DNA sequence: TGTGCCAGCAGCTCGCATCCCAGGACAGGGCCTTATGGCTACACCTTC. This translates into CASSSHPRTGPYGYTF.

The chain is built from TRBV28 and TRBJ1-2; D gene unclear. The germline gives CDR1 MDHEN, CDR2 SYDVKM. The V end lost 3 bases, the J end lost 5 bases, and 10 bases lay between the germline ends. The CDR3 consists of 13 residues. The CDR3 here is CASSLGNRYGYTF. CDR3 in DNA: TGTGCCAGCAGTTTGGGCAATAGGTATGGCTACACCTTC.

This chain uses TRBV28 with TRBJ2-7; D could derive from TRBD1 or TRBD2 (5 bases each). The CDR3 is 14 residues long. Per the germline V gene, CDR1 is MDHEN and CDR2 is SYDVKM. With 3 bases removed from V and 3 bases from J, the gap between germline ends came to 12 bases. CDR3 sequence reads: CASSLLRDGYEQYF. Here the CDR3 DNA reads TGTGCCAGCAGTTTGCTCCGGGACGGCTACGAGCAGTACTTC.

This sequence joins TRBV2 and TRBJ1-5, with 7 bases matching TRBD1. The V gene's germline CDR1 is SNHLY and CDR2 FYNNEI. The V segment lost 2 bases and the J segment 6 bases; nucleotides outside the gene matches: 10. This CDR3 has 16 residues. The CDR3 sequence: CASSESRQGVGQPQHF. The CDR3 DNA is TGTGCCAGCAGTGAATCGCGACAGGGAGTGGGTCAGCCCCAGCATTTT.

The chain links TRBV9 to TRBJ2-2, with TRBD2 matching over 7 bases. This CDR3 is 14 amino acids long. Germline trimming cut 4 bases from V and 3 bases from J; bases unmatched to any gene: 3. CDR1 SGDLS and CDR2 YYNGEE come from the germline V gene. CDR3 amino acids: CASSTGGDTGELFF. CDR3 bases: TGTGCCAGCAGCACTGGGGGGGACACCGGGGAGCTGTTTTTT.

The chain joins TRBV7-8 to TRBJ2-5, with D hard to call. Germline CDR1 and CDR2: SGHVS and FQNEAQ. The germline V and J ends were trimmed by 1 base and 3 bases, with 6 bases remaining between them. The CDR3 is 13 residues long. As DNA, the CDR3 is TGTGCCAGCAGCTTAGGGGCGGAAGAGACCCAGTACTTC. Amino acids: CASSLGAEETQYF.

This chain uses TRBV18 with TRBJ2-2, with D possibly matching TRBD1 (6 bases). Germline V gene lookup returns CDR1 KGHSH and CDR2 LQKENI. V gave up 3 bases and J gave up 1 base, with 12 bases separating them. CDR3 size: 16 residues. CDR3 DNA sequence: TGTGCCAGCTCACCCCCGGGACACCTGAACACCGGGGAGCTGTTTTTT. Protein: CASSPPGHLNTGELFF.

The chain links TRBV4-1 to TRBJ2-2; perhaps TRBD1 as D (6 bases). Looked up from germline, CDR1 is MGHRA and CDR2 is YSYEKL. The CDR3 runs to 15 residues. The germline V and J ends were trimmed by 3 bases and 1 base, with 9 bases remaining between them. CDR3 DNA sequence: TGCGCCAGCAGCCACCAGACAGGGAACACCGGGGAGCTGTTTTTT. Its protein is CASSHQTGNTGELFF.

The V and J genes are TRBV5-1 and TRBJ2-7; 8 nucleotides line up with TRBD1. The CDR3 loop spans 16 amino acids. The germline V gene encodes CDR1 SGHRS and CDR2 YFSETQ. The V gene end was trimmed by 3 bases and the J gene end by 5 bases; junction bases not matched to a gene: 13. This chain's CDR3 is CASSSPLGRGPHEQYF. The CDR3 DNA sequence: TGCGCCAGCAGCTCCCCTCTGGGCAGGGGGCCGCACGAGCAGTACTTC.

The rearrangement uses TRBV10-3 and TRBJ1-4; 10 nucleotides line up with TRBD1. Germline CDR1 is ENHRY and CDR2 is SYGVKD. The CDR3 is made up of 15 amino acids. The J segment lost 7 bases and the V segment lost 4 bases, leaving 6 bases of the junction unmatched. Written as DNA, the CDR3 is TGTGCCATCAGTGCCAGACAGGGGGCGGTTGAAAAACTGTTTTTT. It translates to CAISARQGAVEKLFF.

The chain links TRBV19 to TRBJ2-7; 10 positions match TRBD2. The trim removed 4 bases at V and 0 bases at J, leaving 6 bases unmatched. Germline V gives CDR1 LNHDA, CDR2 SQIVND (reference sequence). The CDR3 sequence is 16 residues long. CDR3 region: CASSTWTSGFSYEQYF. In DNA form, the CDR3 reads TGTGCCAGTAGTACGTGGACTAGCGGTTTCTCCTACGAGCAGTACTTC. Full variable domain (missing parts from reference TRBV19 and TRBJ2-7): DGGITQSPKYLFRKEGQNVTLSCEQNLNHDAMYWYRQDPGQGLRLIYYSQIVNDFQKGDIAEGYSVSREKKESFPLTVTSAQKNPTAFYLCASSTWTSGFSYEQYFGPGTRLTVT.

The CDR3 reads CASSTQGSSPLHF. The CDR3 region has the DNA TGTGCCAGTAGTACACAGGGAAGCTCACCCCTCCACTTT. The chain combines TRBV19 with TRBJ1-6, with D tentatively TRBD1 (6 bases). Germline CDR1 reads LNHDA; CDR2 reads SQIVND (reference sequence). CDR3 length equals 13 residues. Between the trimmed V and J ends, which lost 4 bases and 10 bases, there was a span of 11 bases.

The V and J genes are TRBV19 and TRBJ2-2; D is undetermined. Germline V lookup: CDR1 LNHDA, CDR2 SQIVND (reference sequence). The CDR3 has 14 amino acids. Trimming cost V 3 bases and J 0 bases, with 5 bases left between them. The CDR3: CASSIGTNTGELFF. The CDR3 region has the DNA TGTGCCAGTAGTATTGGGACGAACACCGGGGAGCTGTTTTTT.

This chain uses TRBV6-5 with TRBJ1-5, with 7 bases matching TRBD1. Unmatched junction bases numbered 8, after V lost 7 bases and J lost 2 bases. The CDR3 has 15 residues. Germline V gene lookup returns CDR1 MNHEY and CDR2 SVGAGI. The CDR3 sequence is CASTSRQGRNQPQHF. CDR3 coding DNA: TGTGCCAGCACTTCACGACAGGGACGCAATCAGCCCCAGCATTTT.

The V and J genes are TRBV7-6 and TRBJ1-5; weak D call: TRBD1 (5 bases). The CDR3 is 14 amino acids. The germline V gene has CDR1 SGHVS and CDR2 FNYEAQ. The V end lost 1 base, the J end lost 4 bases, and 8 bases lay between the germline ends. CDR3 in DNA: TGTGCCAGCAGCTTAGTGGGGGGAAATCAGCCCCAGCATTTT. Translation gives CASSLVGGNQPQHF.

This clone ranks as medium-sized. V and J are TRBV2 and TRBJ2-1, with D uncertain. Trimming pared 4 bases from V and 6 bases from J, leaving 16 bases between. Germline loops: CDR1 SNHLY, CDR2 FYNNEI. The CDR3 is 15 residues long. The CDR3 DNA is TGTGCCAGCAGTGTCAAGGGTAGTCTTGGCAATGAGCAGTTCTTC. Its translation is CASSVKGSLGNEQFF.